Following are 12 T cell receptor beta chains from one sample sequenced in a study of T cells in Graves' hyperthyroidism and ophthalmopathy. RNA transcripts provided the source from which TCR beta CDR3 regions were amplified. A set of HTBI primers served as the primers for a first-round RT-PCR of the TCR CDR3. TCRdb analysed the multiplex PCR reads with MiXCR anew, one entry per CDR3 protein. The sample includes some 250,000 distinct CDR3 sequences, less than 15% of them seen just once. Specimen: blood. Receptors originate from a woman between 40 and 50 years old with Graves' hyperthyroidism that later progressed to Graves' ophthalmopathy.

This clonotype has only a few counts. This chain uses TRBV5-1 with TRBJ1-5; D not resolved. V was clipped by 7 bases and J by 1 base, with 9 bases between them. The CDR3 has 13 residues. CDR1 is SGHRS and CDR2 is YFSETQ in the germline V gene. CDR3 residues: CASGFSSNQPQHF. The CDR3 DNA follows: TGCGCCAGCGGATTCTCGAGCAATCAGCCCCAGCATTTT.

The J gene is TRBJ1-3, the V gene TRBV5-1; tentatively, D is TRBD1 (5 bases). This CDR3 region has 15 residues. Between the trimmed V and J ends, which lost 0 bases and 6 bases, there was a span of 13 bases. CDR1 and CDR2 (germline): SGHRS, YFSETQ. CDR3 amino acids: CASSLDSGTVNTIYF. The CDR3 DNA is TGCGCCAGCAGCTTGGACTCAGGGACTGTAAACACCATATATTTT.

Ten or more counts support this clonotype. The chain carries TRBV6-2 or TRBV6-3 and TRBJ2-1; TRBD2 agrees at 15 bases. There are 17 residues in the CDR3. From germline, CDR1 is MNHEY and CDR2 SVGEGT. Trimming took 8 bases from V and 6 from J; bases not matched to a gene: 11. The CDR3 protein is CASGLRTSGRGTNEQFF. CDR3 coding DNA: TGTGCCAGCGGACTAAGGACTAGCGGGAGGGGCACCAATGAGCAGTTCTTC.

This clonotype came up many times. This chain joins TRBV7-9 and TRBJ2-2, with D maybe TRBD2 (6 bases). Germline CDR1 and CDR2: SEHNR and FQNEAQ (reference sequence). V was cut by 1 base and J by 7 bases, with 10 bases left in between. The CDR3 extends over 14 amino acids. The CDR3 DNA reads TGTGCCAGCAGCTTAGACGGGAGTGGCGGGGAGCTGTTTTTT. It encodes CASSLDGSGGELFF.

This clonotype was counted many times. CDR3 coding DNA: TGTGCCAGCAGTTTATTCACCGGACAGGTACTGCCAGATACGCAGTATTTT. Its translation is CASSLFTGQVLPDTQYF. The chain links TRBV28 to TRBJ2-3; 7 bases match TRBD1. Germline CDR1 is MDHEN and CDR2 is SYDVKM. The CDR3 is made up of 17 amino acids. V lost 1 base to trimming and J lost 4 bases; unmatched junction nucleotides: 11.

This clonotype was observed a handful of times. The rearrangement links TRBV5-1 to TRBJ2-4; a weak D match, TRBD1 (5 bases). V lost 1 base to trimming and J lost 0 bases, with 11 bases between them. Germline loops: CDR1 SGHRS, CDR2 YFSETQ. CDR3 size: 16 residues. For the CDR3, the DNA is TGCGCCAGCAGCTTGAACTATCAGGGAGCCAAAAACATTCAGTACTTC. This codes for CASSLNYQGAKNIQYF.

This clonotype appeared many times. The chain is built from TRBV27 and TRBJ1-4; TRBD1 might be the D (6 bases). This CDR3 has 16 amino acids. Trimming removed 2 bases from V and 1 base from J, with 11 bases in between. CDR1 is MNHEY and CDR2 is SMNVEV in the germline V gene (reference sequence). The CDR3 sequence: CASSLQGRVTNEKLFF. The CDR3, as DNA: TGTGCCAGCAGTTTACAGGGGAGGGTAACTAATGAAAAACTGTTTTTT.

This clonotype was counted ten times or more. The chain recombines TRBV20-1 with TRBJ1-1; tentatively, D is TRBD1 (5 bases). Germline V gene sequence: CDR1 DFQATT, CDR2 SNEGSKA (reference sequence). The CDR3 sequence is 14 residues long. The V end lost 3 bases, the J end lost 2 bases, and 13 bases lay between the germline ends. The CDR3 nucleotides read TGCAGTGCTAGTATTGTCAGGGCCAACACTGAAGCTTTCTTT. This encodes CSASIVRANTEAFF.

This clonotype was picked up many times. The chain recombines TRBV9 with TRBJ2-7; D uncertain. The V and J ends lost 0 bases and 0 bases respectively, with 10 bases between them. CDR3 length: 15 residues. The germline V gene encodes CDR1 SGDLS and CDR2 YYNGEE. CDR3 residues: CASSVESDFSYEQYF. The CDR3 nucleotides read TGTGCCAGCAGCGTAGAGTCGGATTTCTCCTACGAGCAGTACTTC.

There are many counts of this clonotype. The CDR3 reads CASSYSTVGYEQYF. CDR3 bases: TGTGCCAGCAGTTACTCGACAGTCGGGTACGAGCAGTACTTC. V and J are TRBV6-5 and TRBJ2-7; possibly TRBD1 for D (5 bases). V was cut by 0 bases and J by 4 bases, with 10 bases left in between. This CDR3 region has 14 residues. Germline V gives CDR1 MNHEY, CDR2 SVGAGI.

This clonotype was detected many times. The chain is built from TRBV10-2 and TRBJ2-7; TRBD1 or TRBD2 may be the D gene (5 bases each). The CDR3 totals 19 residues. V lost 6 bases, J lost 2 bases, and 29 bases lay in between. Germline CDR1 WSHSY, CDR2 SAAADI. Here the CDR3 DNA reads TGCGCCAGCAGCTCGCCGGCCGGGACCGGGTCCTCCCTTGCCTACGAGCAGTACTTC. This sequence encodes CASSSPAGTGSSLAYEQYF.

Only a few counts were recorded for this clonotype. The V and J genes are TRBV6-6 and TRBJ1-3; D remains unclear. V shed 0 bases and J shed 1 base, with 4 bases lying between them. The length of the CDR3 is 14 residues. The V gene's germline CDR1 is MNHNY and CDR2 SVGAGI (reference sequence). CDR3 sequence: CASSYSGSGNTIYF. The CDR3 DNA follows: TGTGCCAGCAGTTACTCCGGGTCTGGAAACACCATATATTTT.